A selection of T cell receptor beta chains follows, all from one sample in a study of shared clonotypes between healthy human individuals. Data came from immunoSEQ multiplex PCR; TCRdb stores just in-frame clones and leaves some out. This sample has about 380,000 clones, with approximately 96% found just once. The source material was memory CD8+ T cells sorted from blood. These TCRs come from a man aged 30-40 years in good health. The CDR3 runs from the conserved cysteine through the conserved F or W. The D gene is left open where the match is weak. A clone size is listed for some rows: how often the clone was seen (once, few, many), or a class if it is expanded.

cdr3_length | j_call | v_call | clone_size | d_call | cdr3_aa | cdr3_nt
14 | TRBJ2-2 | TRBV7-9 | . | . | CASSLWTATGELFF | TGTGCCAGCAGCTTATGGACAGCTACCGGGGAGCTGTTTTTT
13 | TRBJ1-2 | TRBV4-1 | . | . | CASSQAGVGGYTF | TGCGCCAGCAGCCAAGCGGGGGTAGGTGGCTACACCTTC
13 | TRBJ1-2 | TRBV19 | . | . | CASSPQFNYGYTF | TGTGCCAGTAGTCCTCAATTTAACTATGGCTACACCTTC
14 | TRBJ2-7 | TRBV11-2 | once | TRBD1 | CASSPRTGEYEQYF | TGTGCCAGCAGCCCCCGGACAGGGGAGTACGAGCAGTACTTC
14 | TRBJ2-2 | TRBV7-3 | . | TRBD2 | CASTSGREYGELFF | TGTGCCAGCACTAGCGGGAGGGAATACGGGGAGCTGTTTTTT
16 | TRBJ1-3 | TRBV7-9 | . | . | CASSHRIPLSGNTIYF | TGTGCCAGCAGCCACCGAATTCCCCTCTCTGGAAACACCATATATTTT
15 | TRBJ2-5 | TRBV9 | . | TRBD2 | CASSVGTSGRETQYF | TGTGCCAGCAGCGTCGGGACTAGCGGGAGAGAGACCCAGTACTTC
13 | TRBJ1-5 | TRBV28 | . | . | CASSFGRNQPQHF | TGTGCCAGCAGTTTCGGCAGGAATCAGCCCCAGCATTTT
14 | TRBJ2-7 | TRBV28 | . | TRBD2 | CASRRTSSSYEQYF | TGTGCCAGCAGGAGGACTAGCTCCTCCTACGAGCAGTACTTC
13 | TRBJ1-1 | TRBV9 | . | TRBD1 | CASSAYRGTEAFF | TGTGCCAGCAGCGCTTACAGGGGGACTGAAGCTTTCTTT